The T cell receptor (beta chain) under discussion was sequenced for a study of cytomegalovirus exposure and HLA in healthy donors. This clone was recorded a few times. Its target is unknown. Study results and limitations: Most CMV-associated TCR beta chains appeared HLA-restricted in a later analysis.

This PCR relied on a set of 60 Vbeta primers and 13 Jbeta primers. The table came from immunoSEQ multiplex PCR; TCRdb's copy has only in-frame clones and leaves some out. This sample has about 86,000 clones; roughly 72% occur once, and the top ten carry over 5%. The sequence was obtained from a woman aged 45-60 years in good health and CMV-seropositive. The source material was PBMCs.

The CDR3 region is CASSVVPPPTSGRAGGEQFF. As DNA, the CDR3 is TGTGCCAGCAGCGTAGTACCACCCCCGACTAGCGGGAGGGCCGGTGGTGAGCAGTTCTTC. The chain links TRBV9 to TRBJ2-1; 14 bases fit TRBD2. Trimming took 0 bases from V and 9 from J; bases not matched to a gene: 17. The V gene's germline CDR1 is SGDLS and CDR2 YYNGEE. This CDR3 comprises 20 residues.